This TCR beta chain is from a study of blood T cell repertoires in COVID-19. Overall study context: Samples came from the United States, Italy and Spain, spanning acute and convalescent COVID-19. T cells, B-cell-depleted T cells, or PBMCs provided the cDNA or gDNA that served as material.

CDR3 length: 14 residues. Trimming at V came to 9 bases and at J to 5 bases, leaving 8 bases not matched to a gene. Germline V CDR1 and CDR2: KGHDR, SFDVKD. As handled by the study authors: How many nucleated cells were present was estimated from reference gene primer amplification. Sequenced by immunoSEQ multiplex PCR; TCRdb stores in-frame clones only, minus some. The V and J calls and clone size are taken from that table; D and trimming were inferred from the DNA. The sample carries fewer than 250,000 clones, roughly four fifths recorded once. This rearrangement joins TRBV24-1 to TRBJ2-2; 7 bases agree with TRBD1. Source material: peripheral blood. The origin of this receptor is a woman aged 40 to 50 with active or convalescent COVID-19. CDR3 DNA: TGTGCCACCCAGGGGGAAGCTTGGACCGGGGAGCTGTTTTTT. This gives the protein CATQGEAWTGELFF.